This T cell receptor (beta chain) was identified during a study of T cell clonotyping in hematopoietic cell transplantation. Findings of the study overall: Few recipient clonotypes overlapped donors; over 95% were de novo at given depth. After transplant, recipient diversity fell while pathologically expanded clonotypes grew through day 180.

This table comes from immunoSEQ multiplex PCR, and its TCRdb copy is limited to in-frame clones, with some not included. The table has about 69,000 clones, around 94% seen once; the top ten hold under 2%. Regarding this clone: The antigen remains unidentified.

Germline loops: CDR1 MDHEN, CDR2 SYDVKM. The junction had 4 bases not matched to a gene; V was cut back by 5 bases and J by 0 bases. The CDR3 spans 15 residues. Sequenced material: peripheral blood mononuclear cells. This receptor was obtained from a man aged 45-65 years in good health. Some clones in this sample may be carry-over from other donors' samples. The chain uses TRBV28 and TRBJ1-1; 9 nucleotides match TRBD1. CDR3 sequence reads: CASSPRQGVNTEAFF. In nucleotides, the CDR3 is TGTGCCAGCAGTCCCCGACAGGGGGTGAACACTGAAGCTTTCTTT.